This T cell receptor (beta chain) was sequenced during a study of T cells after posttransplantation cyclophosphamide. Whole-study results and caveats: TRB clonality was highly associated with recipient CMV seropositivity and reactivation.

Sequencing used immunoSEQ multiplex PCR; TCRdb keeps in-frame clones, though not all of them. This sample has more than 9,500 clones, with around 81% found just once. As for this clone: The antigen remains undetermined.

V was shortened by 4 bases and J by 4 bases, with 7 bases between the two germline ends. CDR1 and CDR2 (germline): SNHLY, FYNNEI. CDR3 length equals 12 residues. Controls had myeloablative marrow grafts with methotrexate and calcineurin inhibitor, sampled at 1 year. V gene TRBV2 combines with J gene TRBJ2-5; D is uncertain. This receptor was taken from a young adult male patient who received an allogeneic stem cell transplant from an unrelated donor, was CMV-positive, and had acute GVHD only. The graft donor may have contributed some T cells. Material: PBMCs, obtained 350 to 400 days after allogeneic stem cell transplant with calcineurin inhibitor and methotrexate. CDR3 protein: CASSVHRETQYF. DNA for the CDR3: TGTGCCAGCAGTGTGCACAGAGAGACCCAGTACTTC.